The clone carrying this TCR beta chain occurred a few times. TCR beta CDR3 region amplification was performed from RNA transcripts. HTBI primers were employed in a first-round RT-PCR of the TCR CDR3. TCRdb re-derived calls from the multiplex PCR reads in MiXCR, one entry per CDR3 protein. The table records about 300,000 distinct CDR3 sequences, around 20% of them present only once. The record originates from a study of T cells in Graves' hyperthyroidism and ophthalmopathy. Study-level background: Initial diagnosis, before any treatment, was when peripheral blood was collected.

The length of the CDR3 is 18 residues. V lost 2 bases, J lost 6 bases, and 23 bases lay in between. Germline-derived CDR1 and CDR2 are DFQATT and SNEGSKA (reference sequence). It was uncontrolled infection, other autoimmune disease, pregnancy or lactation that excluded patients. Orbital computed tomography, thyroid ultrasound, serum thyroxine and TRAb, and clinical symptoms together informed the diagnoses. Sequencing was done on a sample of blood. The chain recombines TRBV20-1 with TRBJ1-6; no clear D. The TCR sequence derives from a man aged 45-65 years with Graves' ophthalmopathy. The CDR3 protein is CSARYPFRTSASNSPLHF. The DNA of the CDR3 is TGCAGTGCTAGATATCCATTTCGGACGTCCGCAAGTAATTCACCCCTCCACTTT.